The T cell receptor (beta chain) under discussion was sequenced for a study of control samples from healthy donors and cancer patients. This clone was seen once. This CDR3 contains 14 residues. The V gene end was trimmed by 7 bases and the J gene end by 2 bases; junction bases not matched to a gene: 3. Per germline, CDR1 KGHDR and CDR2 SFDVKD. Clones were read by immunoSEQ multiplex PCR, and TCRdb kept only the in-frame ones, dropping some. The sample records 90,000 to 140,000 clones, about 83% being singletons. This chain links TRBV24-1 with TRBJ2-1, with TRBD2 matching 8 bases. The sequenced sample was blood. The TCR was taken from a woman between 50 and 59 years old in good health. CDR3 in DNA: TGTGCCACCAGAGCGGGGGCCCCCTACAATGAGCAGTTCTTC. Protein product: CATRAGAPYNEQFF.